This T cell receptor beta chain was found in a study of blood T cell repertoires in COVID-19. Overall study context: The United States, Italy and Spain supplied acute and convalescent COVID-19 samples. PBMCs, B-cell-depleted T cells, or T cells provided the cDNA or gDNA that made up the material.

The CDR3 loop spans 13 amino acids. CDR1 is SGHNT, CDR2 YYREEE, per germline (reference sequence). Trimming at V came to 5 bases and at J to 5 bases, leaving 6 bases not matched to a gene. Clones were sequenced by immunoSEQ multiplex PCR, and TCRdb holds only the in-frame ones, with some missing. The repertoire includes 250,000 to 350,000 clones, approximately 88% of them detected once, and more than 8.5% sits in the top ten. The source is a woman aged 18-29 years who had recovered from COVID-19. Material for sequencing was PBMCs or T cells enriched from blood (not recorded which). The chain has TRBV5-4 and TRBJ1-1; 7 bases fit TRBD1. The CDR3 sequence is CASSRQGKTEAFF. The CDR3 bases are TGTGCCAGCAGTCGACAGGGTAAGACTGAAGCTTTCTTT.